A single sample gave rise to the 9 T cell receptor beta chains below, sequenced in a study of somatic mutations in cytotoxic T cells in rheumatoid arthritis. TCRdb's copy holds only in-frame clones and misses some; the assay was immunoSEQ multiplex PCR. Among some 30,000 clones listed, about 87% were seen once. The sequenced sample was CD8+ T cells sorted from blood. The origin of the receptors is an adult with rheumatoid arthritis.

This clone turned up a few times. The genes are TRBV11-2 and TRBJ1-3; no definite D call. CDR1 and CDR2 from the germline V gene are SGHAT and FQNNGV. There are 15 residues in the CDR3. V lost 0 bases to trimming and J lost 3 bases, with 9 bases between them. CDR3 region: CASSLDTAYGNTIYF. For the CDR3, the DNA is TGTGCCAGCAGCTTAGACACAGCGTATGGAAACACCATATATTTT.

The CDR3 region has the DNA TGTGCCAGCACCCCCGGCCGGACAACTACCTACGAGCAGTACTTC. This gives the protein CASTPGRTTTYEQYF. V usage is TRBV6-6 and J usage is TRBJ2-7; D is perhaps TRBD1 (5 bases). V was pared by 7 bases and J by 2 bases, with 18 bases between. This CDR3 region has 15 residues. The germline V gene has CDR1 MNHNY and CDR2 SVGAGI (reference sequence).

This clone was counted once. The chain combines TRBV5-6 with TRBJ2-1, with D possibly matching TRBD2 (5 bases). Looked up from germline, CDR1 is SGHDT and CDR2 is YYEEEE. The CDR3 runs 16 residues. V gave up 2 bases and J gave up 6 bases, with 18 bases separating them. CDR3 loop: CASSFVRTMRANEQFF. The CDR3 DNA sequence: TGTGCCAGCAGCTTCGTTAGGACCATGAGGGCCAATGAGCAGTTCTTC.

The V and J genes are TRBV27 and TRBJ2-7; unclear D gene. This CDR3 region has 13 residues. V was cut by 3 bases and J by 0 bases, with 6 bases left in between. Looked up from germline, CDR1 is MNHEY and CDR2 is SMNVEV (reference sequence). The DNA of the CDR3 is TGTGCCAGCAGTTTGGCTGACTCCTACGAGCAGTACTTC. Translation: CASSLADSYEQYF.

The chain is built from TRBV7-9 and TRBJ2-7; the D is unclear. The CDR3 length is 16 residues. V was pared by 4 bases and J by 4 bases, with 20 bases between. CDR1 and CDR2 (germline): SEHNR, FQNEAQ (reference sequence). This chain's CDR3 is CASSSTDPRKSYEQYF. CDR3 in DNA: TGTGCCAGCAGCTCAACGGACCCCAGGAAGTCGTACGAGCAGTACTTC. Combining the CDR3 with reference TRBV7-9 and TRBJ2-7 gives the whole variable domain DTGVSQNPRHKITKRGQNVTFRCDPISEHNRLYWYRQTLGQGPEFLTYFQNEAQLEKSRLLSDRFSAERPKGSFSTLEIQRTEQGDSAMYLCASSSTDPRKSYEQYFGPGTRLTVT.

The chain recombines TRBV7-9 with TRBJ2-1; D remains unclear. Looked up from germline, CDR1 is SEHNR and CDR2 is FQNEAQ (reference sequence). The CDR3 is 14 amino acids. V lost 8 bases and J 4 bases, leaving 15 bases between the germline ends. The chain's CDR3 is CASGRVGLYNEQFF. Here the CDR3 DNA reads TGTGCCAGCGGACGCGTGGGCCTATACAATGAGCAGTTCTTC.

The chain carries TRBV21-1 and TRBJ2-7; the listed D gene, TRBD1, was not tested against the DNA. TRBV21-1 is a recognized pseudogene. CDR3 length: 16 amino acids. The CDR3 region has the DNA TGTGCCAGCAGCAAAGAGGGCCGGACAGGGTGGGACGAGCAGTACTTC. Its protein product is CASSKEGRTGWDEQYF.

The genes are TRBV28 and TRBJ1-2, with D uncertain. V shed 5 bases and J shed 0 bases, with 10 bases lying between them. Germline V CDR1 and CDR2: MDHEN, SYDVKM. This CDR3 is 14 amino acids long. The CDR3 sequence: CASSLFRPNYGYTF. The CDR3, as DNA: TGTGCCAGCAGTCTTTTCAGACCTAACTATGGCTACACCTTC.

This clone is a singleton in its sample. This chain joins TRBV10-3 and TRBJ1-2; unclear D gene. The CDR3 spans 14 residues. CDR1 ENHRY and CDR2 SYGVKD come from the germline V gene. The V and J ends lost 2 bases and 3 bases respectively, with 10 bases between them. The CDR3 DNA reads TGTGCCATCAGTGAGCCTGCCAGCGACTATGGCTACACCTTC. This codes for CAISEPASDYGYTF.